Here is one T cell receptor beta chain with its context. The clone's antigen remains unknown. Within one base of it there is no much larger clone, and no base qualities were kept. Using the deep immunoSEQ assay, TCR CDR3 regions were amplified from genomic DNA by multiplex PCR. For each cell subset, the extracted genomic DNA was distributed evenly across all wells of several immunoSEQ 96-well plates, and each plate served as one replicate. For sorted subsets, roughly 190 ng of genomic DNA, equivalent to about 30,000 T cell genomes, went into each replicate PCR. Purified libraries were measured with a Qubit 3.0 fluorometer, size-checked on a Bioanalyzer 2100, and measured again with the KAPA Library Quantification kit. Every immunoSEQ 96-well plate was sequenced on a dedicated single-read 150-cycle Illumina NextSeq 550 flow cell. As for how the authors treated the data: Because only junctional sequences without quality scores were contained in the immunoSEQ output, filtering matching that applied to full-length reads could not be performed. To assign V/J genes and CDR3, sequences were annotated using PyIR, a Python wrapper for IgBLAST v1.9, with IMGT germline references. Reads were removed for weak V/J assignments (E-value above 1e-6), missing CDR3, stop codons, out-of-frame junctions, or ambiguous translated residues. V3J clonotypes were defined by identical inferred V gene, J gene, and CDR3 amino acid sequence. Percentage overlap between repertoires was computed as shared unique clonotypes divided by the size of the smaller repertoire. Repertoire richness was assessed with RTK rarefaction, the Chao1 estimator, and Recon v2.1 estimates of unobserved clonotypes. For all TCRbeta clonotypes obtained by the gDNA method from a few donors, generation probabilities were computed with OLGA. The source is immuneACCESS, and TCRdb retained only in-frame sequences with V and J called. Part of the clones is not carried over; for the studies checked, unresolved V genes explain less than half of this, and the remainder is unexplained. The D gene and trimming were derived from the DNA, and the V and J assignments and clone size from that table. This sample gives millions of clones in total; approximately 93% of them show up just once. Clones ranked in the top ten supply around 0.4% of the sample.

The data derive from a study of shared clonotypes between healthy human individuals (dated by TCRdb to 2019 to 2021). With regard to the full study: The cohort included a few men and a couple of women between 18 and 49 years of age. For each donor, CD4 naive and CD4 memory were each run on three plates, CD8 naive on two plates, and CD8 memory on one plate. To estimate repertoire size and how much clonotypes are shared between individuals, the study performed deep sequencing of blood TCR repertoires from roughly five healthy adults. Different laboratories and diverse techniques were used to prepare libraries and sequence TCR repertoires, to increase sequencing depth and limit assay-specific biases. Each donor's leukapheresis produced roughly between about 0.9 and 9.5 billion PBMCs. The paper's findings and limits, for the study overall: Larger estimated clonotype richness was generally found for naive subsets than for memory subsets. Based on pairwise subsampling, the degree of clonotype sharing among donors was expected to be affected by sequencing depth. Because the study included only a small number of donors, the genetic and exposure-history diversity represented was limited. Approximately 4.8% of naive CD4, 3.5% of naive CD8, approximately 2% of memory CD4, and about 0.4% of memory CD8 clonotypes were shared across a few donors. Higher generation probabilities were observed for clonotypes shared by all four sorted-subset donors than for non-shared clonotypes. Rarefaction of sorted-subset datasets indicated incomplete sequencing despite the large sequencing depth. Only blood was sampled, and tissue TCR repertoires likely differ from those in blood.

Donors were healthy HIV-negative adults with no recently reported acute infections or vaccinations. All donors were Caucasian adults living in Nashville, Tennessee, USA. Magnetic negative selection was used to enrich CD4+ T cells, after which naive cells were positively selected on CD45RA and the negative fraction became the memory subset. Blood was obtained by leukapheresis, after which PBMCs were separated by Ficoll-Histopaque density gradient centrifugation and cryopreserved in liquid nitrogen vapor phase. Analytical flow cytometry was used to check the purity and quantity of each magnetically sorted T cell population. Genomic DNA was isolated from every sorted fraction and measured by UV absorbance on a Nanodrop 2000c. Unmatched junction bases come to 8, with V trimmed by 0 bases and J by 0 bases. The CDR3, cysteine through phenylalanine, is 18 amino acids long. Solely the CDR3 DNA is kept, with 54 bases framed from the first base. Reading the germline V gene (reference sequence) gives CDR1 MNHEY and CDR2 SMNVEV.

In this chain, TRBV27 is recombined with TRBJ1-3; 7 bases in the junction line up with TRBD1. The specimen sequenced was naive CD4+ T cells from PBMCs. What the cell subset or site label conveys for this sample: CD45RA+ positively selected. The receptor was isolated from a young man in good health. Some clones in this sample may be carry-over from other donors' samples. The DNA sequence reads TGTGCCAGCAGTTTATCGAGGGCAGGGGGGAACTCTGGAAACACCATATATTTT. The encoded protein is CASSLSRAGGNSGNTIYF.